Following are 23 T cell receptor beta chains from one sample sequenced in a study of CXCR3-negative and CXCR3-positive naive CD8 T cells. The study, taken as a whole, reports: Hydrophobicity of TRB CDR3s was greater in CXCR3-positive naive cells than in CXCR3-negative naive cells.

For these TCRs, the target antigens are not known. cDNA libraries for TRB were generated by 5' RACE incorporating UMI labels. TCRdb re-called the 5' RACE reads, yielding one record per CDR3 amino acid sequence without DNA. This sample contains about 130,000 distinct CDR3 sequences. Material for sequencing was naive CXCR3+ CD8+ T cells from blood. The subset was: CD45RO-CCR7+CD27+CD95- naive CD8+ T cells expressing CXCR3 (TNR3+). These receptors were collected from a human donor in good health. Some clones in this sample may be carry-over from other donors' samples.

The chain is built from TRBV20-1 and TRBJ2-7; with no DNA, the TCRdb D assignment of TRBD1 cannot be verified. The CDR3 spans 15 residues. The germline CDR1 and CDR2 sequences are DFQATT and SNEGSKA (reference sequence). CDR3 amino acids: CSAANRGETPYEQYF.

The genes are TRBV7-9 and TRBJ2-3; with no DNA, the TCRdb D assignment of TRBD2 cannot be verified. The germline CDR1 and CDR2 sequences are SEHNR and FQNEAQ (reference sequence). This CDR3 contains 20 residues. CDR3 protein: CASSSVRAGGRVLNTDTQYF.

The chain carries TRBV3-1 and TRBJ1-1. This CDR3 is 18 amino acids long. CDR1 is LGHDT and CDR2 is YNNKEL in the germline V gene (reference sequence). CDR3 loop: CASTQWDSPERLNTEAFF. The full variable domain, rest sourced from reference TRBV3-1 and TRBJ1-1, is DTAVSQTPKYLVTQMGNDKSIKCEQNLGHDTMYWYKQDSKKFLKIMFSYNNKELIINETVPNRFSPKSPDKAHLNLHINSLELGDSAVYFCASTQWDSPERLNTEAFFGQGTRLTVV.

This rearrangement joins TRBV15 to TRBJ2-2; TCRdb's D call, TRBD1, is unchecked because there is no DNA. The CDR3 sequence is 15 residues long. Germline V CDR1 and CDR2: LNHNV, YYDKDF (reference sequence). CDR3 sequence: CATSLTGSGTGELFF.

The chain links TRBV5-1 to TRBJ2-1; the TRBD2 assignment by TCRdb is unverifiable without DNA. Germline CDR1 is SGHRS and CDR2 is YFSETQ. This CDR3 has 18 residues. CDR3 protein: CASSGGLAGPPEVVEQFF. The full variable domain, rest sourced from reference TRBV5-1 and TRBJ2-1, is KAGVTQTPRYLIKTRGQQVTLSCSPISGHRSVSWYQQTPGQGLQFLFEYFSETQRNKGNFPGRFSGRQFSNSRSEMNVSTLELGDSALYLCASSGGLAGPPEVVEQFFGPGTRLTVL.

V is TRBV20-1 and J is TRBJ1-1. Germline CDR1 reads DFQATT; CDR2 reads SNEGSKA (reference sequence). This CDR3 contains 13 residues. This chain's CDR3 is CSARQTGNTEAFF.

The J gene is TRBJ2-1, the V gene TRBV11-2; TCRdb indicates TRBD2, and absent DNA this call remains unverified. Per the germline V gene, CDR1 is SGHAT and CDR2 is FQNNGV. There are 14 residues in the CDR3. CDR3 region: CASSSLLVGNEQFF.

This chain connects TRBV7-6 to TRBJ2-5. The CDR3 runs to 15 residues. CDR1 is SGHVS and CDR2 is FNYEAQ in the germline V gene. CDR3 sequence: CASSLALADQETQYF.

This chain uses TRBV4-1 with TRBJ2-2; TCRdb outputs TRBD1, but without DNA this stays unchecked. CDR1 and CDR2 (germline): MGHRA, YSYEKL. This CDR3 is built from 16 residues. This CDR3 is CASSLNRDHNTGELFF.

The J gene is TRBJ1-2, the V gene TRBV4-1. Germline-derived CDR1 and CDR2 are MGHRA and YSYEKL. The length of the CDR3 is 15 residues. The CDR3 loop reads CASSQSYLEVYGYTF.

The J gene is TRBJ2-7, the V gene TRBV11-2; TCRdb lists TRBD1, though no DNA is available to test this call. The CDR3 covers 13 residues. Germline CDR1 SGHAT, CDR2 FQNNGV. CDR3 sequence: CASSFGQAYEQYF. The variable domain in full, completed from reference TRBV11-2 and TRBJ2-7, reads EAGVAQSPRYKIIEKRQSVAFWCNPISGHATLYWYQQILGQGPKLLIQFQNNGVVDDSQLPKDRFSAERLKGVDSTLKIQPAKLEDSAVYLCASSFGQAYEQYFGPGTRLTVT.

The CDR3 reads CASSQATGTGDGYTF. The chain employs TRBV4-3 and TRBJ1-2; TCRdb proposes TRBD1, but this gene call is untestable without DNA. The CDR3 extends over 15 amino acids. Per germline, CDR1 LGHNA and CDR2 YSLEER.

This chain connects TRBV19 to TRBJ2-3; TCRdb outputs TRBD1, but without DNA this stays unchecked. The CDR3 has 15 amino acids. Germline lookup yields CDR1 LNHDA and CDR2 SQIVND (reference sequence). CDR3 amino acids: CASRTGTGGADTQYF.

The V and J genes are TRBV29-1 and TRBJ1-1. CDR1 SQVTM and CDR2 ANQGSEA come from the germline V gene. The CDR3 loop spans 12 amino acids. The CDR3: CSVVGVNTEAFF.

The V and J genes are TRBV6-5 and TRBJ1-1; checking the TCRdb D call of TRBD1 is not possible without DNA. Germline loops: CDR1 MNHEY, CDR2 SVGAGI. This CDR3 has 15 amino acids. CDR3: CASSLPPGDFTEAFF.

The V and J genes are TRBV7-9 and TRBJ1-2. This CDR3 is built from 14 residues. Germline assignment: CDR1 SEHNR and CDR2 FQNEAQ (reference sequence). The CDR3 spells CASSLAVANYGYTF.

V and J are TRBV5-1 and TRBJ2-1; TCRdb's assignment of TRBD1 cannot be checked, as there is no DNA. CDR1 and CDR2 (germline): SGHRS, YFSETQ. The CDR3 sequence is 16 residues long. CDR3 amino acids: CASRPAEGQAYNEQFF. Combining the CDR3 with reference TRBV5-1 and TRBJ2-1 gives the whole variable domain KAGVTQTPRYLIKTRGQQVTLSCSPISGHRSVSWYQQTPGQGLQFLFEYFSETQRNKGNFPGRFSGRQFSNSRSEMNVSTLELGDSALYLCASRPAEGQAYNEQFFGPGTRLTVL.

The CDR3 sequence is CASSSTSGLTDTQYF. The chain uses TRBV6-4 and TRBJ2-3; TCRdb proposes TRBD2, but this gene call is untestable without DNA. CDR3 length: 15 residues. The germline gives CDR1 MRHNA, CDR2 SNTAGT.

The gene calls are TRBV12-3 or TRBV12-4 and TRBJ2-1; TCRdb selects TRBD2, and the lack of DNA leaves this call unchecked. The CDR3 is made up of 13 amino acids. The CDR3 reads CASSNPSGNEQFF.

The chain has TRBV6-5 and TRBJ1-1; TCRdb selects TRBD1, and the lack of DNA leaves this call unchecked. The CDR3 consists of 13 residues. Germline V gene sequence: CDR1 MNHEY, CDR2 SVGAGI. The CDR3 sequence: CASSSGQNTEAFF.

The genes are TRBV7-6 and TRBJ1-5; TCRdb lists TRBD1, though no DNA is available to test this call. This CDR3 spans 14 amino acids. Germline V CDR1 and CDR2: SGHVS, FNYEAQ. CDR3: CASSFRGSNQPQHF.

The chain uses TRBV27 and TRBJ2-7; TCRdb reports TRBD1, a call that lacks DNA to check it against. The CDR3 length is 14 residues. The V gene's germline CDR1 is MNHEY and CDR2 SMNVEV (reference sequence). The CDR3 loop is CASRPLTGGNEQYF.

The chain joins TRBV5-6 to TRBJ2-7; TCRdb outputs TRBD1, but without DNA this stays unchecked. Germline CDR1 reads SGHDT; CDR2 reads YYEEEE. The CDR3 length is 13 residues. The CDR3: CASSFGGSGEQYF. Full variable domain (remainder filled in from reference TRBV5-6 and TRBJ2-7): DAGVTQSPTHLIKTRGQQVTLRCSPKSGHDTVSWYQQALGQGPQFIFQYYEEEERQRGNFPDRFSGHQFPNYSSELNVNALLLGDSALYLCASSFGGSGEQYFGPGTRLTVT.